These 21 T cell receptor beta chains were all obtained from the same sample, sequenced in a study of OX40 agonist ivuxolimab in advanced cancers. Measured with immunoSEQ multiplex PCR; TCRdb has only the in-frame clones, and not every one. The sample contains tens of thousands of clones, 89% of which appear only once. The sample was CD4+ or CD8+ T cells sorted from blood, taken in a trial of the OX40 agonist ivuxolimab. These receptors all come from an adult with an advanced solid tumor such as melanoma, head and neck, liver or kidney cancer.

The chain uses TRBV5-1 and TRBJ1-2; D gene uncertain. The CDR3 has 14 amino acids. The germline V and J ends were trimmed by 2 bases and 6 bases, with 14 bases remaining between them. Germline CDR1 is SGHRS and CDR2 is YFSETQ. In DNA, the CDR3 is TGCGCCAGCAGCTTCGACCGATCCTCCGATGGCTACACCTTC. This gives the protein CASSFDRSSDGYTF.

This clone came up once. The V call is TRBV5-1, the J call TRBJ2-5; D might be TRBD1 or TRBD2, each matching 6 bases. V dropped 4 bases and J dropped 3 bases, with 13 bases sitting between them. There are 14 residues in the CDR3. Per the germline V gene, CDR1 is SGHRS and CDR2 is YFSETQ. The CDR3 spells CASSVTEGEETQYF. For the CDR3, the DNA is TGCGCCAGCAGCGTAACGGAGGGGGAAGAGACCCAGTACTTC. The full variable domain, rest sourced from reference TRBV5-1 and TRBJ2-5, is KAGVTQTPRYLIKTRGQQVTLSCSPISGHRSVSWYQQTPGQGLQFLFEYFSETQRNKGNFPGRFSGRQFSNSRSEMNVSTLELGDSALYLCASSVTEGEETQYFGPGTRLLVL.

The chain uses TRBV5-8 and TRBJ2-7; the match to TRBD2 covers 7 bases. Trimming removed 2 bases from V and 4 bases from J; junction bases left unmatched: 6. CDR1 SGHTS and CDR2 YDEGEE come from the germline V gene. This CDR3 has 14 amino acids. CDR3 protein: CASSFGGGPYEQYF. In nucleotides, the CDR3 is TGTGCCAGCAGCTTCGGGGGAGGGCCTTACGAGCAGTACTTC.

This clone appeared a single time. The CDR3 bases are TGTGCCAGGCCAGAGGCTAGCGAGATCTTTCCCTACGAGCAGTACTTC. It translates to CARPEASEIFPYEQYF. This chain uses TRBV21-1 with TRBJ2-7; TRBD2 reflects the table's D call only, with no check against the DNA. TRBV21-1 has pseudogene status. This CDR3 spans 16 amino acids.

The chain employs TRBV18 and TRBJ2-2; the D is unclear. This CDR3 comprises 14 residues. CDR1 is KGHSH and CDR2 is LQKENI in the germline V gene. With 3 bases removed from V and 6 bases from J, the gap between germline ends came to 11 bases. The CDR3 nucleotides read TGTGCCAGCTCACCTCCTAATATGGCCGGGGAGCTGTTTTTT. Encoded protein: CASSPPNMAGELFF.

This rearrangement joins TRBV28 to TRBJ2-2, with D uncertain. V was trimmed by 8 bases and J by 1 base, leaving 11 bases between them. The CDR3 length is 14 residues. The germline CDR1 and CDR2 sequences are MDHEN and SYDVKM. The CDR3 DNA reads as TGTGCCAGCGTTCCGGGCAGGAACACCGGGGAGCTGTTTTTT. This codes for CASVPGRNTGELFF.

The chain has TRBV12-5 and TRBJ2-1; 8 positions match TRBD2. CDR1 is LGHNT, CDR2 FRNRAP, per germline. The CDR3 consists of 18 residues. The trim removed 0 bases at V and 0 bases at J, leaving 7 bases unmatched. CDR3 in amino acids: CASGLVSLAGLSYNEQFF. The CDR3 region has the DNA TGTGCTAGTGGTTTGGTGAGTCTAGCGGGCCTCTCCTACAATGAGCAGTTCTTC.

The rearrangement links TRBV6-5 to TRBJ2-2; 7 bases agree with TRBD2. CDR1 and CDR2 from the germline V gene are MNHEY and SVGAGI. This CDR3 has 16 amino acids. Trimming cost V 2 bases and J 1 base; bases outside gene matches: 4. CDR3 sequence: CASSYGASGNTGELFF. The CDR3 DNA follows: TGTGCCAGCAGTTACGGGGCTAGCGGGAACACCGGGGAGCTGTTTTTT.

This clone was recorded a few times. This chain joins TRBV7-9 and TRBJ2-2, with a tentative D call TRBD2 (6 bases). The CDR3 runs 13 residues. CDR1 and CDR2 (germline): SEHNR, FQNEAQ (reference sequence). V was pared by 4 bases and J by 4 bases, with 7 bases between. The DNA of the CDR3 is TGTGCCAGCAGCTCGCGGGGCACCGGGGAGCTGTTTTTT. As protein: CASSSRGTGELFF.

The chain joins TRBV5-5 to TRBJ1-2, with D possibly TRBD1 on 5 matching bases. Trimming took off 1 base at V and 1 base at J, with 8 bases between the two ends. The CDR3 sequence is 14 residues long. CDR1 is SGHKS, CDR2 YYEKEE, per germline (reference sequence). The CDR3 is CASSLLTVNYGYTF. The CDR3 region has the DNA TGTGCCAGCAGCTTGTTGACAGTTAACTATGGCTACACCTTC.

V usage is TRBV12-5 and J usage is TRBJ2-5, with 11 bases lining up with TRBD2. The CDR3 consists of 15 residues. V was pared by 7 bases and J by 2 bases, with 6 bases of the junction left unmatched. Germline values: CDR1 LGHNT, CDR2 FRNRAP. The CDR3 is CASAQTSGDQETQYF. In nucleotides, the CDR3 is TGTGCTAGTGCCCAGACTAGCGGGGATCAAGAGACCCAGTACTTC.

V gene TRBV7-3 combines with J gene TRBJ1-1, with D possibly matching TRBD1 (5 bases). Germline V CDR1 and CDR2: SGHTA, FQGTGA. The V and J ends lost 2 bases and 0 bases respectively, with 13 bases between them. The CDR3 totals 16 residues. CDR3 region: CASSLGAGALNTEAFF. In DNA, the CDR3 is TGTGCCAGCAGCTTAGGGGCAGGCGCCCTGAACACTGAAGCTTTCTTT.

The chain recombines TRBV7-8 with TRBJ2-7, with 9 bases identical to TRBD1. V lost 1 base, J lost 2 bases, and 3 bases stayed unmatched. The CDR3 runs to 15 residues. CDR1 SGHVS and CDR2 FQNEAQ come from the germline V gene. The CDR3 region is CASSLGQGGPYEQYF. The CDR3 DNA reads TGTGCCAGCAGCTTAGGACAGGGGGGACCCTACGAGCAGTACTTC.

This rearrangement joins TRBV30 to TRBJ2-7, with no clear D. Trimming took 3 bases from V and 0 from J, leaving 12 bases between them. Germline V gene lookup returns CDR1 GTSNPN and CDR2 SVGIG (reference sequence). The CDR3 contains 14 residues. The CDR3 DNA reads TGTGCCTGGAGGCTAAGCCGCACCTCCTACGAGCAGTACTTC. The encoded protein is CAWRLSRTSYEQYF.

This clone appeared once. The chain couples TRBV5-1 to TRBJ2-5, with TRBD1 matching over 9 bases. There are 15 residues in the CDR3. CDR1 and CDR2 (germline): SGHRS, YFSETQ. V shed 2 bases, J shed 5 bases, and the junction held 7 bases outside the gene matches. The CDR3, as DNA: TGCGCCAGCAGCTTCAGGACAGGGGAGGAGGAGACCCAGTACTTC. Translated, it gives CASSFRTGEEETQYF.

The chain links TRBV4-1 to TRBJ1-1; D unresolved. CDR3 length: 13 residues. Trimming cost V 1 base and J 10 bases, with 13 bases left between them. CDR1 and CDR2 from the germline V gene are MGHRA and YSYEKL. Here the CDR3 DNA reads TGCGCCAGCAGCCAAGGGACCGGAGAGGGAGCTTTCTTT. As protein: CASSQGTGEGAFF.

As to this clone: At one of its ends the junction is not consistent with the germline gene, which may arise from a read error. The CDR3: CASSQVIHRGQDYGYTF. CDR3 coding DNA: TGCGCCAGCAGCCAAGTGATTCATAGGGGACAGGACTATGGCTACACCTTC. The chain has TRBV11-2 and TRBJ1-2, with TRBD1 identical over 8 bases. Germline values: CDR1 SGHAT, CDR2 FQNNGV. CDR3 size: 17 residues.

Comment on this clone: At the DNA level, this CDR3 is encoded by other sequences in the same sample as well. CDR3 protein: CASSLALTGGNYGYTF. CDR3 DNA: TGTGCCAGCAGCTTAGCGCTAACAGGGGGCAACTATGGCTACACCTTC. The genes are TRBV7-8 and TRBJ1-2; 9 bases agree with TRBD1. The CDR3 is 16 amino acids. Germline lookup yields CDR1 SGHVS and CDR2 FQNEAQ. J was trimmed by 2 bases and V by 0 bases; bases with no gene match: 4.

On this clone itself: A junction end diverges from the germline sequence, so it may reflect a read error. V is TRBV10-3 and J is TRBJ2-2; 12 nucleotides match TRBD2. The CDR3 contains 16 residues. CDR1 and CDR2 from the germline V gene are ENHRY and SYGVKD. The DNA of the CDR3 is TGTGCCGTCAGACTAGCGGGAGTCCCAGGGACCGGGGAGCTGTTTTTT. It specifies CAVRLAGVPGTGELFF.

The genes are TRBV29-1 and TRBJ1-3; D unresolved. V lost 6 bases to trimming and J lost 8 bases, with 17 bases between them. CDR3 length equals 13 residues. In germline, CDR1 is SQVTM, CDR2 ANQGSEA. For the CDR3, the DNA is TGCAGCGTCCTGTACGACACCGGTGACACCATATATTTT. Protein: CSVLYDTGDTIYF.

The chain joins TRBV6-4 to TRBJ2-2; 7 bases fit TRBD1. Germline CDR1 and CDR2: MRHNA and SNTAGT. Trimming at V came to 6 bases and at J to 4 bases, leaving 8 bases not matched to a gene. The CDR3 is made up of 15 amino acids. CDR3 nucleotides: TGTGCCAGCAGCCCCGGGACAGCCACCACCGGGGAGCTGTTTTTT. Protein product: CASSPGTATTGELFF.